This is a list of T cell receptor beta chains from one sample in a study of cytomegalovirus exposure and HLA in healthy donors. The data were produced by immunoSEQ multiplex PCR, yet TCRdb's version contains in-frame clones alone and is incomplete. Among more than 95,000 clones listed, over 65% were seen once. Input material: PBMCs. The receptors were gathered from a man aged 50 to 60 in good health and CMV-seronegative. CDR3s include the opening cysteine and the closing phenylalanine or tryptophan. The order of the fields is CDR3 protein, CDR3 DNA, D gene, J gene, V gene, clone size. D genes are given only for firm matches. Clone size, where shown, is once, few, many, or a class for clones that have expanded.

CDR3 protein: CSVAGQGEKLFF
CDR3 DNA: TGCAGCGTTGCGGGACAGGGTGAAAAACTGTTTTTT
D gene: TRBD1
J gene: TRBJ1-4
V gene: TRBV29-1
clone size: NA

CDR3 protein: CASSTGQEIGYTF
CDR3 DNA: TGTGCCAGTAGTACCGGACAGGAGATAGGCTACACCTTC
D gene: TRBD1
J gene: TRBJ1-2
V gene: TRBV19
clone size: NA

CDR3 protein: CASRVTRGPLHF
CDR3 DNA: TGTGCCAGCAGAGTAACTCGGGGGCCCCTCCACTTT
D gene: NA
J gene: TRBJ1-6
V gene: TRBV6-1
clone size: NA

CDR3 protein: CASSSRLQGANEQFF
CDR3 DNA: TGTGCCAGCAGCTCCCGACTACAGGGGGCGAATGAGCAGTTCTTC
D gene: TRBD1
J gene: TRBJ2-1
V gene: TRBV13
clone size: NA

CDR3 protein: CASSEGGGPDTQYF
CDR3 DNA: TGTGCCAGCAGTGAAGGCGGGGGCCCAGATACGCAGTATTTT
D gene: NA
J gene: TRBJ2-3
V gene: TRBV2
clone size: NA

CDR3 protein: CASSFGRGTSIQYF
CDR3 DNA: TGTGCCAGCAGCTTTGGGCGGGGGACATCCATTCAGTACTTC
D gene: NA
J gene: TRBJ2-4
V gene: TRBV7-2
clone size: NA

CDR3 protein: CASSPPGTGNGGNTEAFF
CDR3 DNA: TGTGCCAGCTCACCACCGGGGACAGGGAACGGCGGGAACACTGAAGCTTTCTTT
D gene: TRBD1
J gene: TRBJ1-1
V gene: TRBV18
clone size: NA

CDR3 protein: CASSQDNFYGYTF
CDR3 DNA: TGTGCCAGCAGCCAGGACAACTTCTATGGCTACACCTTC
D gene: NA
J gene: TRBJ1-2
V gene: TRBV7-2
clone size: NA

CDR3 protein: CASSPDWANEQFF
CDR3 DNA: TGCGCCAGCAGCCCGGACTGGGCTAATGAGCAGTTCTTC
D gene: NA
J gene: TRBJ2-1
V gene: TRBV5-1
clone size: NA

CDR3 protein: CASAATLNTGELFF
CDR3 DNA: TGTGCCAGCGCAGCGACCTTGAACACCGGGGAGCTGTTTTTT
D gene: NA
J gene: TRBJ2-2
V gene: TRBV5-6
clone size: NA

CDR3 protein: CSGTQGTGITGELFF
CDR3 DNA: TGCAGCGGAACCCAGGGGACAGGGATTACCGGGGAGCTGTTTTTT
D gene: TRBD1
J gene: TRBJ2-2
V gene: TRBV29-1
clone size: NA

CDR3 protein: CASSAPGQGAEKLFF
CDR3 DNA: TGTGCCAGCAGTGCCCCGGGACAGGGAGCTGAAAAACTGTTTTTT
D gene: TRBD1
J gene: TRBJ1-4
V gene: TRBV28
clone size: NA

CDR3 protein: CASSARTSGQNEQFF
CDR3 DNA: TGTGCCAGCAGTGCCCGGACTAGCGGACAGAATGAGCAGTTCTTC
D gene: TRBD2
J gene: TRBJ2-1
V gene: TRBV6-1
clone size: few

CDR3 protein: CASSPEQGTAGNTIYF
CDR3 DNA: TGTGCCAGCTCACCAGAACAGGGTACGGCCGGAAACACCATATATTTT
D gene: NA
J gene: TRBJ1-3
V gene: TRBV18
clone size: NA

CDR3 protein: CASSLAGNTGYGYTF
CDR3 DNA: TGTGCCAGCAGCTTAGCCGGGAATACGGGATATGGCTACACCTTC
D gene: NA
J gene: TRBJ1-2
V gene: TRBV7-9
clone size: NA

CDR3 protein: CASSLMPGGETQYF
CDR3 DNA: TGTGCCAGCAGCTTAATGCCAGGAGGAGAGACCCAGTACTTC
D gene: NA
J gene: TRBJ2-5
V gene: TRBV11-1
clone size: NA

CDR3 protein: CASSLEQGTGELFF
CDR3 DNA: TGTGCCAGCAGCTTGGAACAGGGAACCGGGGAGCTGTTTTTT
D gene: NA
J gene: TRBJ2-2
V gene: TRBV5-4
clone size: NA

CDR3 protein: CASSPTTSQETQYF
CDR3 DNA: TGTGCCAGCAGCCCTACGACTAGTCAAGAGACCCAGTACTTC
D gene: NA
J gene: TRBJ2-5
V gene: TRBV7-2
clone size: once

CDR3 protein: CASSPQGYNSPLHF
CDR3 DNA: TGTGCCAGCAGCCCACAGGGGTATAATTCACCCCTCCACTTT
D gene: TRBD1
J gene: TRBJ1-6
V gene: TRBV7-2
clone size: NA

CDR3 protein: CASSDGGVTTYNEQFF
CDR3 DNA: TGTGCCAGCAGCGACGGGGGAGTTACCACCTACAATGAGCAGTTCTTC
D gene: NA
J gene: TRBJ2-1
V gene: TRBV7-9
clone size: NA

CDR3 protein: CSARGGGGLEQFF
CDR3 DNA: TGCAGCGCCCGCGGCGGGGGGGGCCTTGAGCAGTTCTTC
D gene: TRBD2
J gene: TRBJ2-1
V gene: TRBV29-1
clone size: NA

CDR3 protein: CASSSSPGLADKLPQETQYF
CDR3 DNA: TGCGCCAGCAGCTCAAGTCCGGGACTAGCGGATAAACTCCCTCAAGAGACCCAGTACTTC
D gene: TRBD2
J gene: TRBJ2-5
V gene: TRBV5-1
clone size: NA

CDR3 protein: CASSLRQGRSAEAFF
CDR3 DNA: TGTGCCAGCAGCTTGAGGCAGGGAAGGTCCGCTGAAGCTTTCTTT
D gene: NA
J gene: TRBJ1-1
V gene: TRBV5-8
clone size: NA

CDR3 protein: CASSSTTGAGEKLFF
CDR3 DNA: TGTGCCAGCAGCTCCACTACAGGGGCGGGTGAAAAACTGTTTTTT
D gene: TRBD1
J gene: TRBJ1-4
V gene: TRBV7-9
clone size: NA

CDR3 protein: CASSLAVGGVYEQYF
CDR3 DNA: TGTGCCAGCAGCTTGGCGGTGGGCGGGGTCTACGAGCAGTACTTC
D gene: NA
J gene: TRBJ2-7
V gene: TRBV5-6
clone size: NA

CDR3 protein: CASSPRDRGYEQYF
CDR3 DNA: TGTGCCAGTAGTCCCAGGGACAGGGGGTACGAGCAGTACTTC
D gene: TRBD1
J gene: TRBJ2-7
V gene: TRBV19
clone size: NA

CDR3 protein: CASSLPQRSYEQYF
CDR3 DNA: TGTGCCAGCAGTTTACCACAGAGATCCTACGAGCAGTACTTC
D gene: NA
J gene: TRBJ2-7
V gene: TRBV28
clone size: few

CDR3 protein: CASSLPGTGLFGYGYTF
CDR3 DNA: TGCGCCAGCAGCTTGCCCGGGACAGGGTTATTTGGCTATGGCTACACCTTC
D gene: TRBD1
J gene: TRBJ1-2
V gene: TRBV5-1
clone size: once

CDR3 protein: CASSPARGNYEQYF
CDR3 DNA: TGTGCCAGCTCACCAGCTAGGGGGAACTACGAGCAGTACTTC
D gene: NA
J gene: TRBJ2-7
V gene: TRBV18
clone size: NA

CDR3 protein: CASSQDGEQYF
CDR3 DNA: TGCGCCAGCAGCCAAGACGGGGAGCAGTACTTC
D gene: NA
J gene: TRBJ2-7
V gene: TRBV4-3
clone size: NA

CDR3 protein: CASSTDRYTEAFF
CDR3 DNA: TGTGCCAGCAGCACTGACAGATATACTGAAGCTTTCTTT
D gene: NA
J gene: TRBJ1-1
V gene: TRBV11-2
clone size: NA

CDR3 protein: CSVRDSSFEKLFF
CDR3 DNA: TGCAGCGTGAGGGACAGTTCTTTTGAAAAACTGTTTTTT
D gene: TRBD1
J gene: TRBJ1-4
V gene: TRBV29-1
clone size: NA

CDR3 protein: CASSLNTYEQYF
CDR3 DNA: TGTGCCAGCAGCCTAAATACCTACGAGCAGTACTTC
D gene: NA
J gene: TRBJ2-7
V gene: TRBV7-8
clone size: NA

CDR3 protein: CASSTSRGANTGELFF
CDR3 DNA: TGCGCCAGCAGCACCTCTAGGGGCGCGAACACCGGGGAGCTGTTTTTT
D gene: NA
J gene: TRBJ2-2
V gene: TRBV5-1
clone size: NA

CDR3 protein: CASSFFWAKTFF
CDR3 DNA: TGTGCCAGCAGCTTTTTTTGGGCAAAAACTTTCTTT
D gene: NA
J gene: TRBJ1-1
V gene: TRBV7-2
clone size: NA

CDR3 protein: CAWSDIRGQGQETQYF
CDR3 DNA: TGTGCCTGGAGTGACATCAGGGGGCAGGGGCAAGAGACCCAGTACTTC
D gene: TRBD1
J gene: TRBJ2-5
V gene: TRBV30
clone size: NA

CDR3 protein: CASSLDSLNYGYTF
CDR3 DNA: TGCGCCAGCAGCTTGGACAGCTTGAACTATGGCTACACCTTC
D gene: NA
J gene: TRBJ1-2
V gene: TRBV5-1
clone size: NA

CDR3 protein: CASRRGRNTGELFF
CDR3 DNA: TGTGCCAGCCGAAGGGGCCGGAACACCGGGGAGCTGTTTTTT
D gene: NA
J gene: TRBJ2-2
V gene: TRBV6-5
clone size: NA

CDR3 protein: CAISELLAGGYNEQFF
CDR3 DNA: TGTGCCATCAGTGAGTTGTTAGCGGGGGGTTACAATGAGCAGTTCTTC
D gene: TRBD2
J gene: TRBJ2-1
V gene: TRBV10-3
clone size: NA

CDR3 protein: CASSFSPALEGNTIYF
CDR3 DNA: TGCGCCAGCAGCTTCTCACCAGCTTTGGAGGGAAACACCATATATTTT
D gene: NA
J gene: TRBJ1-3
V gene: TRBV5-1
clone size: NA

CDR3 protein: CASTRDREGTEAFF
CDR3 DNA: TGTGCCAGCACCCGGGACAGGGAGGGGACTGAAGCTTTCTTT
D gene: TRBD1
J gene: TRBJ1-1
V gene: TRBV6-5
clone size: few

CDR3 protein: CASSHNRGNTEAFF
CDR3 DNA: TGTGCCAGCAGCCACAACAGGGGGAACACTGAAGCTTTCTTT
D gene: TRBD1
J gene: TRBJ1-1
V gene: TRBV7-6
clone size: NA

CDR3 protein: CASRGGETQYF
CDR3 DNA: TGTGCCAGTCGAGGAGGGGAGACCCAGTACTTC
D gene: NA
J gene: TRBJ2-5
V gene: TRBV19
clone size: NA

CDR3 protein: CASSGASGVVDTQYF
CDR3 DNA: TGTGCCAGTAGCGGGGCTAGCGGGGTAGTAGATACGCAGTATTTT
D gene: TRBD2
J gene: TRBJ2-3
V gene: TRBV19
clone size: NA

CDR3 protein: CASSSGQGRENGYTF
CDR3 DNA: TGTGCCAGCAGCTCCGGCCAGGGTAGAGAAAATGGCTACACCTTC
D gene: NA
J gene: TRBJ1-2
V gene: TRBV7-2
clone size: NA

CDR3 protein: CASGKRQDEQYF
CDR3 DNA: TGTGCCAGCGGAAAGAGACAGGACGAGCAGTACTTC
D gene: NA
J gene: TRBJ2-7
V gene: TRBV6-6
clone size: few

CDR3 protein: CATLASGTDTQYF
CDR3 DNA: TGTGCCACCCTAGCCTCCGGCACAGATACGCAGTATTTT
D gene: NA
J gene: TRBJ2-3
V gene: TRBV6-1
clone size: NA

CDR3 protein: CASSGGGTDTQYF
CDR3 DNA: TGTGCCAGCAGTGGAGGGGGAACAGATACGCAGTATTTT
D gene: NA
J gene: TRBJ2-3
V gene: TRBV2
clone size: NA

CDR3 protein: CASSPRDRVDSPLHF
CDR3 DNA: TGTGCCAGCAGCCCCCGGGACAGGGTGGATTCACCCCTCCACTTT
D gene: TRBD1
J gene: TRBJ1-6
V gene: TRBV7-9
clone size: NA

CDR3 protein: CASSLAGFPLSGYTF
CDR3 DNA: TGTGCCAGCAGCTTGGCGGGGTTTCCTTTATCTGGCTACACCTTC
D gene: NA
J gene: TRBJ1-2
V gene: TRBV5-4
clone size: few

CDR3 protein: CASSPTQGANTQYF
CDR3 DNA: TGTGCCAGTAGCCCCACCCAGGGGGCGAATACGCAGTATTTT
D gene: TRBD1
J gene: TRBJ2-3
V gene: TRBV19
clone size: NA

CDR3 protein: CASSIRQGANSPLHF
CDR3 DNA: TGCGCCAGCAGCATACGACAGGGCGCCAATTCACCCCTCCACTTT
D gene: TRBD1
J gene: TRBJ1-6
V gene: TRBV5-1
clone size: NA

CDR3 protein: CASLHDGEQPGHGVAQYF
CDR3 DNA: TGTGCTAGCCTCCATGACGGCGAACAACCGGGACATGGGGTGGCCCAGTACTTC
D gene: NA
J gene: TRBJ2-5
V gene: TRBV12-5
clone size: NA